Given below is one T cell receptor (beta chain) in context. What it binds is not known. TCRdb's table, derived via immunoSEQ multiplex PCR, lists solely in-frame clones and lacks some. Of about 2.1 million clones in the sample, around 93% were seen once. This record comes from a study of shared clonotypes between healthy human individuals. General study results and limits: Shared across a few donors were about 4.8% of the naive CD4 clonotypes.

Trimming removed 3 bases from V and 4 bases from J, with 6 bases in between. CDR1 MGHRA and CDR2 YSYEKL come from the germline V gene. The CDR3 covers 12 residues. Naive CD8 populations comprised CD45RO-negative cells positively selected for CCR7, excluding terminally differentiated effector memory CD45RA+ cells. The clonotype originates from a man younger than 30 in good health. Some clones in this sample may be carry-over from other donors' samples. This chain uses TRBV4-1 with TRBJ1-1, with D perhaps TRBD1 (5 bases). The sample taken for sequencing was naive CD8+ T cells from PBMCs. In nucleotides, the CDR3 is TGCGCCAGCAGCCAGGGGCGCACTGAAGCTTTCTTT. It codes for CASSQGRTEAFF.